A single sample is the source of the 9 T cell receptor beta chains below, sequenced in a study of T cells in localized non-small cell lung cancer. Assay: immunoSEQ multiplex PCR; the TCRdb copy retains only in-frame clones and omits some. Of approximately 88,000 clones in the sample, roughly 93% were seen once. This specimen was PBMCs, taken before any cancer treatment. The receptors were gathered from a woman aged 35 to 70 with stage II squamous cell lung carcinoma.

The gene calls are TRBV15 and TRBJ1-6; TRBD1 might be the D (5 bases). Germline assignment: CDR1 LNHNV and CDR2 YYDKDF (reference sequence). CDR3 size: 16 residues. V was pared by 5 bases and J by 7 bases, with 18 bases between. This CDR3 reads CATSQNPGGPNSPLHF. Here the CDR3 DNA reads TGTGCCACCAGCCAAAACCCGGGGGGACCCAATTCACCCCTCCACTTT.

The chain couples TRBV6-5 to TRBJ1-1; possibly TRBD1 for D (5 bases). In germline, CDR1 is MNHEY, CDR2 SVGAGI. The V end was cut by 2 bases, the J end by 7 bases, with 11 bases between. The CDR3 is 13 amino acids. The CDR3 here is CASSYRAGVEAFF. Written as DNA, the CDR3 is TGTGCCAGCAGTTACAGGGCGGGGGTTGAAGCTTTCTTT.

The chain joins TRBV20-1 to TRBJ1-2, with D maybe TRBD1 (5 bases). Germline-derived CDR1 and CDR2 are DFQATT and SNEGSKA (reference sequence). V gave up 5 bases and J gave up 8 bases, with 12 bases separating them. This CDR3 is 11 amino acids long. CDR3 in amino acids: CSAQGGVGYTF. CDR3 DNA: TGCAGTGCTCAGGGTGGGGTCGGCTACACCTTC.

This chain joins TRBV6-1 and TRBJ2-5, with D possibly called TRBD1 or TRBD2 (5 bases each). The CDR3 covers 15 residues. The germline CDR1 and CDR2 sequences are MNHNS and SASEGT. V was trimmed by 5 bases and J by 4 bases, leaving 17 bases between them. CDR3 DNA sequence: TGTGCCAGCAGTCCCTGGGGGACCCTGGGAGAGACCCAGTACTTC. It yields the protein CASSPWGTLGETQYF.

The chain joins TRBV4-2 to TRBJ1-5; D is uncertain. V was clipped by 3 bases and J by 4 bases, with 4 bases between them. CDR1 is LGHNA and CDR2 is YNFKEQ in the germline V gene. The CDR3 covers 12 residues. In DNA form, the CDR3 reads TGTGCCAGCAGCCAGGGGAATCAGCCCCAGCATTTT. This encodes CASSQGNQPQHF.

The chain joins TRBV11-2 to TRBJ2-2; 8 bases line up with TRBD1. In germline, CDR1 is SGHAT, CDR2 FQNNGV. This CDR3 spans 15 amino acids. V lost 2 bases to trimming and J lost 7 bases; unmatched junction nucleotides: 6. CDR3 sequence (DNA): TGTGCCAGCAGCTTATGGACAGGGCTGGGCGGGGAGCTGTTTTTT. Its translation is CASSLWTGLGGELFF. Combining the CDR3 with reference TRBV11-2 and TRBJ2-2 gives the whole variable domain EAGVAQSPRYKIIEKRQSVAFWCNPISGHATLYWYQQILGQGPKLLIQFQNNGVVDDSQLPKDRFSAERLKGVDSTLKIQPAKLEDSAVYLCASSLWTGLGGELFFGEGSRLTVL.

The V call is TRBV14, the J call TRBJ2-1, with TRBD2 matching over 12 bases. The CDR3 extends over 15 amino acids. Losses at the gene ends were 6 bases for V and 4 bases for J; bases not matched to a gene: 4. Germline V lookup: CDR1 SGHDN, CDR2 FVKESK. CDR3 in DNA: TGTGCCAGCAGTGCTCTAGCGGGGGGGTACAATGAGCAGTTCTTC. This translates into CASSALAGGYNEQFF.

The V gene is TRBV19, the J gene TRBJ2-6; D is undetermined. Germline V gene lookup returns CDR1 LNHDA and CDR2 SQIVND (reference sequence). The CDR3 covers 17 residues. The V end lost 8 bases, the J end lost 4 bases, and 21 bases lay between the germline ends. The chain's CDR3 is CASEDRSFDSGANVLTF. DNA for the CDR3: TGTGCCAGTGAAGACCGTTCTTTCGATTCCGGGGCCAACGTCCTGACTTTC.

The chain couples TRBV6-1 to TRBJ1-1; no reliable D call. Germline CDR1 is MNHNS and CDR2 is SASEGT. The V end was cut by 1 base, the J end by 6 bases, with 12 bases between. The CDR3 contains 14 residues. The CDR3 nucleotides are TGTGCCAGCAGTGAAGGGGCCCCTGCCGCTGAAGCTTTCTTT. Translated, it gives CASSEGAPAAEAFF.